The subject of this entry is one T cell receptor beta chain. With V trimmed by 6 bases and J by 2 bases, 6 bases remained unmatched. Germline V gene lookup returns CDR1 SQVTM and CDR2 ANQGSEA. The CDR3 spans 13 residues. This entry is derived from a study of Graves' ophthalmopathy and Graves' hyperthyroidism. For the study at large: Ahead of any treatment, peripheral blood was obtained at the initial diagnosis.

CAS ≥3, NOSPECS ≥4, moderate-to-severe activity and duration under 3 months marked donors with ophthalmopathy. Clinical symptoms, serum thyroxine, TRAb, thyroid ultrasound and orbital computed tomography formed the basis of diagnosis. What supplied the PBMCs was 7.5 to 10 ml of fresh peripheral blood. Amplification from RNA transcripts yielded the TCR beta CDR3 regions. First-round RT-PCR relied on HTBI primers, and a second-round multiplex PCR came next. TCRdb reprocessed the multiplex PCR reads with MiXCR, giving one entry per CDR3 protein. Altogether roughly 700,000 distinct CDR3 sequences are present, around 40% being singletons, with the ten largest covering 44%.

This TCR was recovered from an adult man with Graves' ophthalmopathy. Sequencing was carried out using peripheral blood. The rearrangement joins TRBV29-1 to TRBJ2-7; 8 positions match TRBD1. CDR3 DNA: TGCAGCGTCTACGGACAGGGAACCTACGAGCAGTACTTC. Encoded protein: CSVYGQGTYEQYF.